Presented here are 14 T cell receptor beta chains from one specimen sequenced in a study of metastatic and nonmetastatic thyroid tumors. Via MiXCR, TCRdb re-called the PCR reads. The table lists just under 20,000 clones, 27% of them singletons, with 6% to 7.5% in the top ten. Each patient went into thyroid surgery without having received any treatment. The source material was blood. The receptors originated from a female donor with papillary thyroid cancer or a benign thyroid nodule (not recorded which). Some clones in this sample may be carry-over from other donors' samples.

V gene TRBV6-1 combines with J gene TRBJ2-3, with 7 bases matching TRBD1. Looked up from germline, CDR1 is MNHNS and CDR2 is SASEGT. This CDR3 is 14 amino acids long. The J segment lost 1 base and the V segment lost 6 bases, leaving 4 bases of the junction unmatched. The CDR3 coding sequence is TGTGCCAGCAGCCGTGACAGGGGCACAGATACGCAGTATTTT. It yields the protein CASSRDRGTDTQYF.

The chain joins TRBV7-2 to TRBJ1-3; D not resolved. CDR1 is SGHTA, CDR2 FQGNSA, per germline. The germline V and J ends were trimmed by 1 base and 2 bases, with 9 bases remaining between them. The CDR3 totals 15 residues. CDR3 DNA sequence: TGTGCCAGCAGCTTAGTAGGGTTAGCTGGAAACACCATATATTTT. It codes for CASSLVGLAGNTIYF. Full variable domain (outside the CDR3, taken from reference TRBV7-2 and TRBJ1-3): GAGVSQSPSNKVTEKGKDVELRCDPISGHTALYWYRQSLGQGLEFLIYFQGNSAPDKSGLPSDRFSAERTGGSVSTLTIQRTQQEDSAVYLCASSLVGLAGNTIYFGEGSWLTVV.

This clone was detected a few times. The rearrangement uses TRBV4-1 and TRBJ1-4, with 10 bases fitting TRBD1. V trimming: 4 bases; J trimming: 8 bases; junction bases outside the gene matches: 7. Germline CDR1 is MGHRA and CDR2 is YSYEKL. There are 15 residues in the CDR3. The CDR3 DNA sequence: TGCGCCAGCAGCCTCGCCGGGACAGGGGTAGAAAAACTGTTTTTT. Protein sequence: CASSLAGTGVEKLFF.

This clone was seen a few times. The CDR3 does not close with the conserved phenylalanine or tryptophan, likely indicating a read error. The DNA of the CDR3 is TGCAGCGTTGAAGGGTCTGGCTGTTCCTCCTACAATGAGCAGTTCTCC. It translates to CSVEGSGCSSYNEQFS. The chain employs TRBV29-1 and TRBJ2-1; D call uncertain. This CDR3 is 16 amino acids long. Germline CDR1 is SQVTM and CDR2 is ANQGSEA. V lost 1 base and J lost 0, with 13 bases in between.

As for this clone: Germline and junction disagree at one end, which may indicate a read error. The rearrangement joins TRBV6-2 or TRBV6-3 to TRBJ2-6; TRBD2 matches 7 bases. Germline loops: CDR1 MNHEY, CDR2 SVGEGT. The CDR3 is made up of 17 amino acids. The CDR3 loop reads CASSPGLRLAGANVLNF. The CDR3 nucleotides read TGTGCAAGCTCCCCCGGGCTCCGACTAGCTGGGGCCAACGTCCTGAATTTC.

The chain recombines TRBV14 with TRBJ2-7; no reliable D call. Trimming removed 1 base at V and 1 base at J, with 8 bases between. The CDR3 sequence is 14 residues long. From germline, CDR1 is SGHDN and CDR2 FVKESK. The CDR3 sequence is CASSQVRSSYEQYF. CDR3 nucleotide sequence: TGTGCCAGCAGCCAAGTGCGGAGTTCCTACGAGCAGTACTTC.

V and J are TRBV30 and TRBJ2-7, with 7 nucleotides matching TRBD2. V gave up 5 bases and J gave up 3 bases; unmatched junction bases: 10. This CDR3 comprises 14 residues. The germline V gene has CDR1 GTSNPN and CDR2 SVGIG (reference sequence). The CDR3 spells CAWDGDGTNYEQYF. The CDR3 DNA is TGTGCCTGGGATGGTGACGGGACTAACTACGAGCAGTACTTC.

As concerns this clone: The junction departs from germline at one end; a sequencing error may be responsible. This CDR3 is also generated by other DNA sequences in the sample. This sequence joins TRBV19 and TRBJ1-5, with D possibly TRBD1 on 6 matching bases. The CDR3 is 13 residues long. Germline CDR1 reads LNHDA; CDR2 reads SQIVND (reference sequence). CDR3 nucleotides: TGTGCCAGTACCTCGACAGGCCACCAGCCTCAGCATTTT. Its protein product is CASTSTGHQPQHF.

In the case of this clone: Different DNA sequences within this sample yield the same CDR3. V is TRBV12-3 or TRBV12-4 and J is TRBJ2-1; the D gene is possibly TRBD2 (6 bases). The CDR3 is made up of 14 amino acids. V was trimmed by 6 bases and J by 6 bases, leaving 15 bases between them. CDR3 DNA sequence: TGTGCCAGCAGCCCATGGAGGGAGAGCAATGAGCAGTTCTTC. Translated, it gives CASSPWRESNEQFF.

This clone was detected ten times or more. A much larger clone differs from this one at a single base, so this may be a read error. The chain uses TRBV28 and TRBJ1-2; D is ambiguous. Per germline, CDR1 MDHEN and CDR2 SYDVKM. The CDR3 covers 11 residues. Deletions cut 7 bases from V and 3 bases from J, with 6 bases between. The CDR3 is CASIPDYGYTF. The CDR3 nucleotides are TGTGCCAGCATCCCGGACTATGGCTACACCTTC.

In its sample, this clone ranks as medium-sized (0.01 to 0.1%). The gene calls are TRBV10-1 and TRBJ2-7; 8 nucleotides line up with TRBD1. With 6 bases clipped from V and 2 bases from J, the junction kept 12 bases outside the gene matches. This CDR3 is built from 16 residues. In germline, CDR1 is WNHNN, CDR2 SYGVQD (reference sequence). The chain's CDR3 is CASSEADRERPYEQYF. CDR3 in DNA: TGCGCCAGCAGCGAAGCGGACAGGGAAAGACCCTACGAGCAGTACTTC.

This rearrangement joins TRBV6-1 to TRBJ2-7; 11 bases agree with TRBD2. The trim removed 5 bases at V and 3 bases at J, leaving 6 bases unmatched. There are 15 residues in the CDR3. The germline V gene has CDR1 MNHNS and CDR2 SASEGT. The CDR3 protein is CASSFGLAGVYEQYF. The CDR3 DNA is TGTGCCAGCAGTTTTGGACTAGCGGGTGTCTACGAGCAGTACTTC.

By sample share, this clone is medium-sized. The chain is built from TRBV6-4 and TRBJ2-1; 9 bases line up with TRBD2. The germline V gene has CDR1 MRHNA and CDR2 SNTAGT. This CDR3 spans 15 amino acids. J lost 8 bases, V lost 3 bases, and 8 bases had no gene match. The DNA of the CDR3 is TGTGCCAGCAGTGAAGGAGCGGGAGGCCTCCATGAGCAGTTCTTC. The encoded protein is CASSEGAGGLHEQFF.

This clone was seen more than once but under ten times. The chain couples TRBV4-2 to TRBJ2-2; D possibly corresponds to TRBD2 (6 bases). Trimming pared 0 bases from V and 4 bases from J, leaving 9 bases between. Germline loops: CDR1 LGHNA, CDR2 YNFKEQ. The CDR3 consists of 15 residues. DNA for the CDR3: TGTGCCAGCAGCCAAGATGGGACTCCCACCGGGGAGCTGTTTTTT. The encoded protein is CASSQDGTPTGELFF.